The clone carrying this T cell receptor beta chain has ten or more counts. These data originate in a study of T cells in Graves' hyperthyroidism and ophthalmopathy. There were TCR beta CDR3 regions amplified from RNA transcripts. HTBI primers were used for first-round RT-PCR of the TCR CDR3. TCRdb recomputed calls from the multiplex PCR reads with MiXCR, one row per CDR3 protein. The data contain around 520,000 distinct CDR3 sequences, 13% to 15% of them singletons. This TCR was sampled from a middle-aged woman with Graves' hyperthyroidism. Sequencing was done on a sample of blood.

The DNA for the CDR3 is TGTGCCAGCAGTTCCCAAGGGGCAGATACGCAGTATTTT. Protein: CASSSQGADTQYF. V gene TRBV13 combines with J gene TRBJ2-3, with a weak D call TRBD1 (5 bases). Germline V lookup: CDR1 PRHDT, CDR2 FYEKMQ (reference sequence). Trimming stripped 6 bases from V and 4 bases from J, with 11 bases between. There are 13 residues in the CDR3.